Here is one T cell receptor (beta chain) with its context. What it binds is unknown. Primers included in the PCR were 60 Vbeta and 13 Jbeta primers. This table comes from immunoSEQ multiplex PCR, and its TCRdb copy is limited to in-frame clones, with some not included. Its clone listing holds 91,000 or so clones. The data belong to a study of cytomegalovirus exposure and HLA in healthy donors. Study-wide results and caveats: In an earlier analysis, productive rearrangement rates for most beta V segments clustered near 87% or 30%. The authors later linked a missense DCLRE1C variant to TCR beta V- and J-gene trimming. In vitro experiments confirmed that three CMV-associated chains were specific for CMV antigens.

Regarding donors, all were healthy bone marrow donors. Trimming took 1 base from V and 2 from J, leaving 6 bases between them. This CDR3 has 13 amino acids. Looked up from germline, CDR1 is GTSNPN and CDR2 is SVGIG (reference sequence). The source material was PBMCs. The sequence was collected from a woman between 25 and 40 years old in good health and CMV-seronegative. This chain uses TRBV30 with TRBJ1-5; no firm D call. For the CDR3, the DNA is TGTGCCTGGAGTGCGGGTGGCAATCAGCCCCAGCATTTT. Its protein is CAWSAGGNQPQHF.